The clone carrying this T cell receptor beta chain was observed a few times. The data derive from a study of identical twins. TCRdb passed the 5' RACE reads through MiXCR, listing each CDR3 protein once. Of about 190,000 distinct CDR3 sequences in the sample, 15% to 20% were seen once. Trimming stripped 2 bases from V and 5 bases from J, with 7 bases between. The CDR3 runs 11 residues. Germline CDR1 and CDR2: SQVTM and ANQGSEA. The sample was also reused in another study, on T cells expressing NK-cell markers.

The TCR originated in a young woman in good health. The chain has TRBV29-1 and TRBJ2-7; tentatively, D is TRBD1 (5 bases). Specimen: CD8+ T cells sorted from blood. CDR3 residues: CSVEQQDEQYF. CDR3 DNA sequence: TGCAGCGTTGAACAACAGGACGAGCAGTACTTC.